One and the same sample provided the 23 T cell receptor beta chains below, sequenced in a study of identifying expanded T cells in peripheral blood. Profiled with immunoSEQ multiplex PCR; TCRdb holds only in-frame clones, not every one. In the table there are about 100,000 clones, 80% to 90% of which are singletons. The specimen was blood. Receptor source: a person aged 18 to 75 in good health.

The rearrangement uses TRBV5-1 and TRBJ2-2; 8 nucleotides agree with TRBD1. This CDR3 has 17 amino acids. The J segment lost 4 bases and the V segment lost 5 bases, leaving 13 bases of the junction unmatched. Germline V gene data show CDR1 as SGHRS and CDR2 as YFSETQ. The CDR3 DNA is TGCGCCAGCAGGTCTCGGCCGGGACAGGAGACCACCGGGGAGCTGTTTTTT. This translates into CASRSRPGQETTGELFF. The full variable domain, completed using reference TRBV5-1 and TRBJ2-2, is KAGVTQTPRYLIKTRGQQVTLSCSPISGHRSVSWYQQTPGQGLQFLFEYFSETQRNKGNFPGRFSGRQFSNSRSEMNVSTLELGDSALYLCASRSRPGQETTGELFFGEGSRLTVL.

This rearrangement joins TRBV5-5 to TRBJ1-1, with D tentatively TRBD1 (6 bases). The CDR3 loop spans 15 amino acids. The germline gives CDR1 SGHKS, CDR2 YYEKEE (reference sequence). With 5 bases removed from V and 0 bases from J, the gap between germline ends came to 14 bases. This CDR3 is CASRGTGTLNTEAFF. The CDR3 DNA reads as TGTGCCAGCAGGGGAACAGGGACACTGAACACTGAAGCTTTCTTT.

V and J are TRBV7-9 and TRBJ2-3; D is unclear. V lost 4 bases, J lost 2 bases, and 13 bases lay in between. The germline gives CDR1 SEHNR, CDR2 FQNEAQ (reference sequence). This CDR3 has 15 amino acids. CDR3 sequence reads: CASSSPDFNTDTQYF. In DNA form, the CDR3 reads TGTGCCAGCAGCTCCCCAGACTTCAACACAGATACGCAGTATTTT.

This clone showed up just a few times. The V gene is TRBV29-1, the J gene TRBJ2-7; a weak D match, TRBD1 (6 bases). Germline CDR1 is SQVTM and CDR2 is ANQGSEA. Trimming shortened V by 7 bases and J by 5 bases, and 15 bases separated the two germline ends. There are 12 residues in the CDR3. Here the CDR3 DNA reads TGCAGCGCTGGAACAGGGTCTAACGAGCAGTACTTC. Protein sequence: CSAGTGSNEQYF.

This clone appeared once. The chain recombines TRBV5-1 with TRBJ2-5, with TRBD2 as a possible D gene (7 bases). The CDR3 extends over 16 amino acids. V was shortened by 0 bases and J by 1 base, with 13 bases between the two germline ends. Germline CDR1 reads SGHRS; CDR2 reads YFSETQ. The CDR3 spells CASSLAGGGGQETQYF. CDR3 in DNA: TGCGCCAGCAGCTTGGCCGGGGGCGGGGGCCAAGAGACCCAGTACTTC.

This clone has a handful of counts. V is TRBV7-2 and J is TRBJ2-7; no clear D. The CDR3 loop spans 11 amino acids. Germline values: CDR1 SGHTA, CDR2 FQGNSA. V dropped 5 bases and J dropped 3 bases, with 5 bases sitting between them. This CDR3 is CASSAYYEQYF. The CDR3 coding sequence is TGTGCCAGCAGCGCTTACTACGAGCAGTACTTC.

This clone was recorded a few times. DNA for the CDR3: TGTGCCTGGGCCGCCGGGACGGTGAGCTCCTACGAGCAGTACTTC. Translation: CAWAAGTVSSYEQYF. The genes are TRBV30 and TRBJ2-7, with D possibly called TRBD1 or TRBD2 (5 bases each). The germline gives CDR1 GTSNPN, CDR2 SVGIG (reference sequence). This CDR3 has 15 residues. Deletions cut 5 bases from V and 0 bases from J, with 17 bases between.

The table lists this clone with a few counts. The rearrangement links TRBV7-9 to TRBJ2-4, with 11 bases matching TRBD2. CDR3 length equals 14 residues. Trimming removed 5 bases from V and 6 bases from J; junction bases left unmatched: 3. CDR1 is SEHNR, CDR2 FQNEAQ, per germline (reference sequence). The DNA of the CDR3 is TGTGCCAGCAGCGCGACTAGCGGGACAAACATTCAGTACTTC. Translating gives CASSATSGTNIQYF.

The chain couples TRBV7-9 to TRBJ1-4; D is perhaps TRBD1 (6 bases). Between the trimmed V and J ends, which lost 4 bases and 2 bases, there was a span of 14 bases. The CDR3 is 16 amino acids. Germline loops: CDR1 SEHNR, CDR2 FQNEAQ (reference sequence). The CDR3 nucleotides read TGTGCCAGCAGCTATACTGGGGGCCGGACTAATGAAAAACTGTTTTTT. This encodes CASSYTGGRTNEKLFF.

The chain combines TRBV7-9 with TRBJ2-7; TRBD1 aligns across 8 bases. Germline V lookup: CDR1 SEHNR, CDR2 FQNEAQ (reference sequence). The V gene end was trimmed by 4 bases and the J gene end by 6 bases; junction bases not matched to a gene: 14. The CDR3 has 16 residues. The CDR3 nucleotides are TGTGCCAGCAGCTCAAGTAGTGGGACAGGAGGGCGCGAGCAGTACTTC. Translated: CASSSSSGTGGREQYF.

The chain employs TRBV19 and TRBJ2-5, with D perhaps matching TRBD2 (7 bases). CDR1 is LNHDA, CDR2 SQIVND, per germline (reference sequence). The V gene lost 5 bases and the J gene lost 1 base, with 14 bases spanning the gap. This CDR3 has 15 residues. The CDR3 DNA sequence: TGTGCCAGTAGTGCTTTCGGGGGGCCCCAAGAGACCCAGTACTTC. Translated: CASSAFGGPQETQYF.

This chain joins TRBV25-1 and TRBJ2-1; 11 bases are shared with TRBD1. The CDR3 is 14 residues long. Germline CDR1 MGHDK, CDR2 SYGVNS. With 4 bases clipped from V and 9 bases from J, the junction kept 5 bases outside the gene matches. DNA of the CDR3: TGTGCCAGCAGTGTAGGACAGGGGGCAACTGAGCAGTTCTTC. It yields the protein CASSVGQGATEQFF. The variable domain in full, completed from reference TRBV25-1 and TRBJ2-1, reads EADIYQTPRYLVIGTGKKITLECSQTMGHDKMYWYQQDPGMELHLIHYSYGVNSTEKGDLSSESTVSRIRTEHFPLTLESARPSHTSQYLCASSVGQGATEQFFGPGTRLTVL.

The chain joins TRBV5-1 to TRBJ2-3, with 10 positions matching TRBD2. The germline CDR1 and CDR2 sequences are SGHRS and YFSETQ. The V segment lost 4 bases and the J segment 1 base; nucleotides outside the gene matches: 6. CDR3 length equals 16 residues. The CDR3 loop is CASSHSGTSGTDTQYF. CDR3 in DNA: TGCGCCAGCAGCCACTCCGGGACTAGCGGCACAGATACGCAGTATTTT. The whole variable domain, remainder taken from reference TRBV5-1 and TRBJ2-3, is KAGVTQTPRYLIKTRGQQVTLSCSPISGHRSVSWYQQTPGQGLQFLFEYFSETQRNKGNFPGRFSGRQFSNSRSEMNVSTLELGDSALYLCASSHSGTSGTDTQYFGPGTRLTVL.

The chain links TRBV19 to TRBJ2-7; the match to TRBD1 covers 12 bases. Germline CDR1 is LNHDA and CDR2 is SQIVND (reference sequence). The CDR3 is 13 amino acids. With V trimmed by 10 bases and J by 4 bases, 5 bases remained unmatched. CDR3 sequence (DNA): TGTGCCACAAGGGACAGGGGGCAATACGAGCAGTACTTC. It yields the protein CATRDRGQYEQYF. The whole variable domain, remainder taken from reference TRBV19 and TRBJ2-7, is DGGITQSPKYLFRKEGQNVTLSCEQNLNHDAMYWYRQDPGQGLRLIYYSQIVNDFQKGDIAEGYSVSREKKESFPLTVTSAQKNPTAFYLCATRDRGQYEQYFGPGTRLTVT.

This chain links TRBV5-1 with TRBJ2-5; the D gene could be TRBD1 or TRBD2 (5 bases each). This CDR3 region has 15 residues. Deletions cut 3 bases from V and 5 bases from J, with 17 bases between. From germline, CDR1 is SGHRS and CDR2 YFSETQ. CDR3 bases: TGCGCCAGCAGCTCCTCAACAGGACTCGGGGAGACCCAGTACTTC. Translating gives CASSSSTGLGETQYF.

This chain links TRBV11-3 with TRBJ2-7; D is possibly TRBD1 (6 bases). Germline CDR1 reads SGHNT; CDR2 reads YENEEA. Trimming removed 5 bases at V and 4 bases at J, with 24 bases between. The CDR3 contains 17 residues. The CDR3 DNA is TGTGCCAGCAGCCAAAGAAGGAGGACAGTGAGCATTTACGAGCAGTACTTC. This codes for CASSQRRRTVSIYEQYF.

The chain has TRBV7-9 and TRBJ2-1, with 7 bases identical to TRBD2. After removal of 4 bases from V and 6 bases from J, the junction contained 3 bases not matched to a gene. The CDR3 is made up of 13 amino acids. Germline V CDR1 and CDR2: SEHNR, FQNEAQ (reference sequence). The CDR3 DNA is TGTGCCAGCAGCTCAGCGGGGCTCAATGAGCAGTTCTTC. Residues: CASSSAGLNEQFF.

The V and J genes are TRBV21-1 and TRBJ2-1. TRBV21-1 is a recognized pseudogene. The CDR3 has 15 residues. The CDR3 nucleotides are TGTGCCAGCAGCATACGATACCGAAGATTCAATGAGCAGTTCTTC. Its translation: CASSIRYRRFNEQFF.

The chain carries TRBV30 and TRBJ2-5; D perhaps matches TRBD2 (6 bases). The CDR3 is 13 amino acids. CDR1 and CDR2 from the germline V gene are GTSNPN and SVGIG (reference sequence). Trimming pared 1 base from V and 2 bases from J, leaving 8 bases between. For the CDR3, the DNA is TGTGCCTGGAGTGGGAGGGTTCAAGAGACCCAGTACTTC. Translating gives CAWSGRVQETQYF. The variable domain in full, completed from reference TRBV30 and TRBJ2-5, reads SQTIHQWPATLVQPVGSPLSLECTVEGTSNPNLYWYRQAAGRGLQLLFYSVGIGQISSEVPQNLSASRPQDRQFILSSKKLLLSDSGFYLCAWSGRVQETQYFGPGTRLLVL.

The chain has TRBV30 and TRBJ1-1; D is ambiguous. This CDR3 region has 12 residues. Trimming took off 2 bases at V and 4 bases at J, with 8 bases between the two ends. Germline V gives CDR1 GTSNPN, CDR2 SVGIG (reference sequence). The CDR3 reads CAWSWSATEAFF. The CDR3 DNA follows: TGTGCCTGGAGTTGGTCCGCCACTGAAGCTTTCTTT.

V and J are TRBV7-2 and TRBJ2-7; no clear D gene. Trimming shortened V by 3 bases and J by 3 bases, and 3 bases separated the two germline ends. Germline assignment: CDR1 SGHTA and CDR2 FQGNSA. The CDR3 loop spans 11 amino acids. CDR3 region: CASSFNYEQYF. The DNA for the CDR3 is TGTGCCAGCAGCTTTAACTACGAGCAGTACTTC.

This chain links TRBV10-3 with TRBJ2-3, with D perhaps matching TRBD1 (5 bases). CDR1 and CDR2 (germline): ENHRY, SYGVKD. The CDR3 runs to 13 residues. Trimming removed 11 bases at V and 3 bases at J, with 15 bases between. CDR3 coding DNA: TGTGCCGTGGGGCTCGAGTTGACAGATACGCAGTATTTT. Amino acid sequence: CAVGLELTDTQYF.

The genes are TRBV5-1 and TRBJ2-2; 9 bases are shared with TRBD2. From germline, CDR1 is SGHRS and CDR2 YFSETQ. This CDR3 is built from 18 residues. The ends lost 4 bases at V and 7 bases at J; junction bases unmatched: 17. The CDR3 sequence: CASSPSPWGGRAGGELFF. Written as DNA, the CDR3 is TGCGCCAGCAGCCCAAGCCCGTGGGGCGGGAGGGCCGGCGGGGAGCTGTTTTTT.